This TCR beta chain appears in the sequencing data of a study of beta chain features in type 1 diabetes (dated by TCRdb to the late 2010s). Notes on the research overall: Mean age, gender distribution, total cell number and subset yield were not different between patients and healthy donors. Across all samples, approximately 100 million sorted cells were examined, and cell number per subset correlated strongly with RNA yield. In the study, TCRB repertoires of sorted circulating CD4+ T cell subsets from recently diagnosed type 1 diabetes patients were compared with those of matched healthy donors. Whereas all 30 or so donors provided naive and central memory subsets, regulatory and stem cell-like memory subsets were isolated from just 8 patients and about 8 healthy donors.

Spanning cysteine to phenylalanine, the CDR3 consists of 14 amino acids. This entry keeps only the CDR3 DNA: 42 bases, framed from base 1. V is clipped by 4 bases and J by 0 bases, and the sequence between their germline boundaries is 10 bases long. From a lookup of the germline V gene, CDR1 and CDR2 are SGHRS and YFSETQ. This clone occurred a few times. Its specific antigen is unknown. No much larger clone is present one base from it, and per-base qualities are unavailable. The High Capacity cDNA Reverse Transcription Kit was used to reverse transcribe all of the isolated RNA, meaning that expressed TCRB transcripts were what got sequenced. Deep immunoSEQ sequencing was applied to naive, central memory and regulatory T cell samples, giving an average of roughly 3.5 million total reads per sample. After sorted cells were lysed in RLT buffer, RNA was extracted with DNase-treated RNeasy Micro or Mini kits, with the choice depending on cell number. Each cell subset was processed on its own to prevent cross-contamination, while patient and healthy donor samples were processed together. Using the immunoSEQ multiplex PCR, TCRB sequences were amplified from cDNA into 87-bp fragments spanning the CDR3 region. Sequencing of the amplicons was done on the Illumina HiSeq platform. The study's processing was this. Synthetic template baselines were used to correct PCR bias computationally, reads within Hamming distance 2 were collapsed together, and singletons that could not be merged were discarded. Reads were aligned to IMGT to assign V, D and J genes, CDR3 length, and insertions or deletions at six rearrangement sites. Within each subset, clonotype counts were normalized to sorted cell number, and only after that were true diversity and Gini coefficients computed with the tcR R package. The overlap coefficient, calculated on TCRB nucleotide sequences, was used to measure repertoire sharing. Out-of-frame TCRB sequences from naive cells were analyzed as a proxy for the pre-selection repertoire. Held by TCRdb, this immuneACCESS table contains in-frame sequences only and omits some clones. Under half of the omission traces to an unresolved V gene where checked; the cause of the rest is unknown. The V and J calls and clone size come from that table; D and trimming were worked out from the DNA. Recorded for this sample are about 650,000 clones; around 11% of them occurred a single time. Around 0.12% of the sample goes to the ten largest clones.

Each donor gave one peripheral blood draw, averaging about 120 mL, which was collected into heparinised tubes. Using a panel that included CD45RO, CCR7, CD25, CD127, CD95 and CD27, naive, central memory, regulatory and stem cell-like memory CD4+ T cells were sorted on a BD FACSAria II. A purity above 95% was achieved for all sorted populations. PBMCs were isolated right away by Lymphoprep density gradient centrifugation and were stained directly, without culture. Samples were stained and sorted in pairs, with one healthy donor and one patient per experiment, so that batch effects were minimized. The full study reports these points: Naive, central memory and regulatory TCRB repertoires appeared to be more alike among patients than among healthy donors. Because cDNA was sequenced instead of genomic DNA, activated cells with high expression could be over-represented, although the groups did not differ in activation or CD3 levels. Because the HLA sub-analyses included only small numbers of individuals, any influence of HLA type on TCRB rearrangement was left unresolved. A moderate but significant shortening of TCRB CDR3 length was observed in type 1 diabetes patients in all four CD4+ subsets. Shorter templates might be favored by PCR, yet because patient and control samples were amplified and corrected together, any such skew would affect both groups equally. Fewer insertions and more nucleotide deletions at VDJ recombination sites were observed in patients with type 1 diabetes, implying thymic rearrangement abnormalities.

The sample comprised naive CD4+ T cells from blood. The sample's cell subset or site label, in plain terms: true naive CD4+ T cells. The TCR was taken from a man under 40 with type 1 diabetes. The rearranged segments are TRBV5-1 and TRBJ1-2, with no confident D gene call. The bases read TGCGCCAGCAGCCCGGCAGAAGCTAACTATGGCTACACCTTC. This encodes CASSPAEANYGYTF.